Listed below are T cell receptor beta chains from one sample, sequenced in a study of vaccination effects on CD4 cells after COVID-19. These receptors are not linked to any known antigen. Repertoires were generated with immunoSEQ multiplex PCR, while TCRdb's copy carries only in-frame clones and drops some. The profile shows roughly 70,000 clones, around 72% of them singletons. The specimen was CD4+ T cells from PBMCs cultured with HIV peptides, collected before COVID-19 vaccination. The source is a human donor who had a prior SARS-CoV-2 infection. Each CDR3 is given with its conserved first and last residue. Each record gives: clone size, D gene, J gene, V gene, CDR3 DNA, CDR3 protein. A D gene is named only where the DNA matches it firmly. Rows may omit the clone size; those that give it use once, few, many or a size class.

-	-	TRBJ1-1	TRBV23-1	TGCGCCAGCAGCGACGTATACATGAACACTGAAGCTTTCTTT	CASSDVYMNTEAFF
once	TRBD1	TRBJ1-2	TRBV6-6	TGTGCCAGCAGCCACACAGGGGACTATGGCTACACCTTC	CASSHTGDYGYTF
-	TRBD1	TRBJ2-1	TRBV19	TGTGCCAGTAGTTTCAGGGACAGCTCCTACAATGAGCAGTTCTTC	CASSFRDSSYNEQFF
-	-	TRBJ1-3	TRBV20-1	TGCAGTGGGGCGGTTGGAAACACCATATATTTT	CSGAVGNTIYF
-	TRBD2	TRBJ2-2	TRBV24-1	TGTGCCACCAGTGATTTAGGCGGGAGTCCCACCGGGGAGCTGTTTTTT	CATSDLGGSPTGELFF
-	-	TRBJ2-7	TRBV5-6	TGTGCCAGCAGCTTCCAGGGTCGGTACGAGCAGTACTTC	CASSFQGRYEQYF
-	TRBD1	TRBJ2-7	TRBV6-2/TRBV6-3	TGTGCCAGCAGTTACTCTAGGGGACAGGGCGGAGACGAGCAGTACTTC	CASSYSRGQGGDEQYF
-	TRBD1	TRBJ1-2	TRBV9	TGTGCCAGCAGCGGACCGGGACAGGGGAACTATGGCTACACCTTC	CASSGPGQGNYGYTF
-	-	TRBJ1-4	TRBV27	TGTGCCAGCAGGACGTCGGGGCACGAACCTGAAAAACTGTTTTTT	CASRTSGHEPEKLFF
-	-	TRBJ1-5	TRBV24-1	TGTGCCACCAGTGACCGGGACGGAAATAGCAATCAGCCCCAGCATTTT	CATSDRDGNSNQPQHF
-	-	TRBJ1-5	TRBV28	TGTGCCAGCACCTCAGGACAGAACCGATATAGCAATCAGCCCCAGCATTTT	CASTSGQNRYSNQPQHF
-	-	TRBJ2-1	TRBV7-2	TGTGCCAGCAGCTTAGCGAACGGGGTCGAGCAGTTCTTC	CASSLANGVEQFF
-	-	TRBJ1-4	TRBV13	TGTGCCAGCAGCGCGCTTGGTGAAAAACTGTTTTTT	CASSALGEKLFF
-	TRBD2	TRBJ2-3	TRBV5-4	TGTGCCAGCAGCTTGGACGGGGGGGGCAACGCAGATACGCAGTATTTT	CASSLDGGGNADTQYF
-	-	TRBJ1-2	TRBV6-6	TGTGCCAGCCACCTTGGGGGCGCAAATGGCTACACCTTC	CASHLGGANGYTF
once	TRBD2	TRBJ2-5	TRBV11-3	TGTGCCAGCAGTCGAAGCGGGGGAGAGACCCAGTACTTC	CASSRSGGETQYF
few	TRBD1	TRBJ2-1	TRBV5-1	TGCGCCAGCAGCTTGGCCGGGGACAGGGGGTACTACAATGAGCAGTTCTTC	CASSLAGDRGYYNEQFF
-	-	TRBJ2-7	TRBV3-1/TRBV3-2	TGTGCCAGCAGCTCAAACGGGGGGCCCCTCTACGAGCAGTACTTC	CASSSNGGPLYEQYF
-	TRBD2	TRBJ2-5	TRBV7-3	TGTGCCAGCAGCCTCGATGGGACTAGGGGAGAGACCCAGTACTTC	CASSLDGTRGETQYF
few	-	TRBJ1-1	TRBV4-3	TGCGCCAGCAGCCAAGTACACAGGGAGGCCGGGGGCACTGAAGCTTTCTTT	CASSQVHREAGGTEAFF
-	TRBD1	TRBJ1-2	TRBV24-1	TGTGCCACCAGTGATCCCGGACAGGGATATGGCTACACCTTC	CATSDPGQGYGYTF
-	-	TRBJ1-2	TRBV30	TGTGCCTGGAGTGTACACGGGGCCGGTGGCTACACCTTC	CAWSVHGAGGYTF
-	-	TRBJ2-7	TRBV6-5	TGTGCCAGCAGTCCAATCGACAGAACCCACTACGAGCAGTACTTC	CASSPIDRTHYEQYF
-	TRBD2	TRBJ2-4	TRBV14	TGTGCCAGCAGCCAAGTTGGACCCACTAGCGGGGTACAAAACATTCAGTACTTC	CASSQVGPTSGVQNIQYF
-	-	TRBJ1-5	TRBV27	TGTGCCAGCAGTCCCACCCGTCGCGGGGGCAATCAGCCCCAGCATTTT	CASSPTRRGGNQPQHF
once	TRBD1	TRBJ2-3	TRBV5-4	TGTGCCAGCAGCATATTTAGAGGGGGCAACACAGATACGCAGTATTTT	CASSIFRGGNTDTQYF
few	TRBD2	TRBJ2-5	TRBV11-3	TGTGCCAGCAGCCGGGACTACTGGGCCCAAGAGACCCAGTACTTC	CASSRDYWAQETQYF
-	TRBD1	TRBJ2-7	TRBV7-6	TGTGCCAGCAGCTTAGTGGGGACAGGGGGAGACGAGCAGTACTTC	CASSLVGTGGDEQYF
-	TRBD1	TRBJ2-1	TRBV5-6	TGTGCCAGCAGCTTGTCCACAGGGGACCCCTACTACAATGAGCAGTTCTTC	CASSLSTGDPYYNEQFF
-	TRBD1	TRBJ2-3	TRBV5-4	TGTGCCAGCAGCTCGACAGGGGCTCGAGATACGCAGTATTTT	CASSSTGARDTQYF
-	TRBD1	TRBJ2-4	TRBV5-1	TGCGCCAGCAGCACATCGACAGGGGAAGGCATTCAGTACTTC	CASSTSTGEGIQYF
-	-	TRBJ2-2	TRBV27	TGTGCCAGCAGTCTATCGGGGGCCACCGGGGAGCTGTTTTTT	CASSLSGATGELFF
few	-	TRBJ1-5	TRBV7-2	TGTGCCAGCAGACCTGGAGGGTGGGATAGCAATCAGCCCCAGCATTTT	CASRPGGWDSNQPQHF
once	-	TRBJ2-3	TRBV2	TGTGCCAGCAGTGCGCTTTCTCGCACAGATACGCAGTATTTT	CASSALSRTDTQYF
-	-	TRBJ2-7	TRBV18	TGTGCCAGCTCACCACCGGTTCGACGGGACGAGCAGTACTTC	CASSPPVRRDEQYF
-	-	TRBJ2-4	TRBV27	TGTGCCAGCAGTTTCCAGGCAAACGATCCAGTCAAAAACATTCAGTACTTC	CASSFQANDPVKNIQYF
-	-	TRBJ2-1	TRBV19	TGTGCCAGTAGTATTTCCAACTACAATGAGCAGTTCTTC	CASSISNYNEQFF
-	-	TRBJ1-3	TRBV2	TGTGCCAGCAGCCGTGACAGGTTCTCTGGAAACACCATATATTTT	CASSRDRFSGNTIYF
-	TRBD1	TRBJ1-1	TRBV27	TGTGCCAGCAGTTCTAGACCGGGACAGGGGACGGAAGCTTTCTTT	CASSSRPGQGTEAFF
-	-	TRBJ1-1	TRBV5-4	TGTGCCAGCAGCTTGGCACCTCACCAAATCCTGAACACTGAAGCTTTCTTT	CASSLAPHQILNTEAFF
-	-	TRBJ2-5	TRBV2	TGTGCCAGCAAAGTCAGCAGTTACGAGACCCAGTACTTC	CASKVSSYETQYF
-	-	TRBJ2-2	TRBV27	TGTGCCAGCAGTTCCAAGAAGGGGGTCACCGGGGAGCTGTTTTTT	CASSSKKGVTGELFF
few	-	TRBJ2-1	TRBV30	TGTGCCTGGAGTGTACGAGGAATAAGTAAGTTCTTC	CAWSVRGISKFF
-	-	TRBJ2-7	TRBV5-4	TGTGCCAGCAGCTTGGACGGAGCCGCCTACGAGCAGTACTTC	CASSLDGAAYEQYF
-	TRBD1	TRBJ1-2	TRBV6-4	TGTGCCAGCAGTGACTCGATGTTATGGGCCCGAGACAGGGTCCCGTATGGCTACACCTTC	CASSDSMLWARDRVPYGYTF
-	TRBD2	TRBJ2-7	TRBV5-1	TGCGCCAGCAGCTTGACCGGGAGGGGCGAATACGAGCAGTACTTC	CASSLTGRGEYEQYF
-	-	TRBJ1-2	TRBV3-1/TRBV3-2	TGTGCCAGCAGCCAAGATCCCAGGGTCGGTGGCTACACCTTC	CASSQDPRVGGYTF
-	-	TRBJ2-1	TRBV5-6	TGTGCCAGCAGCCTATTATACAATGAGCAGTTCTTC	CASSLLYNEQFF
-	-	TRBJ2-7	TRBV18	TGTGCCAGCTCACCACAGCGCGACCAACTTTACGAGCAGTACTTC	CASSPQRDQLYEQYF
few	-	TRBJ2-1	TRBV7-9	TGTGCCAGCAGCTACCTGGGGGATTACGCCTACAATGAGCAGTTCTTC	CASSYLGDYAYNEQFF
-	TRBD2	TRBJ2-3	TRBV30	TGTGCCTGGAGTGTAAGGACTAGTCTTTTCCCAGATACGCAGTATTTT	CAWSVRTSLFPDTQYF
-	-	TRBJ1-2	TRBV30	TGTGCCTGGAGTGTATCCTATGGCTACACCTTC	CAWSVSYGYTF